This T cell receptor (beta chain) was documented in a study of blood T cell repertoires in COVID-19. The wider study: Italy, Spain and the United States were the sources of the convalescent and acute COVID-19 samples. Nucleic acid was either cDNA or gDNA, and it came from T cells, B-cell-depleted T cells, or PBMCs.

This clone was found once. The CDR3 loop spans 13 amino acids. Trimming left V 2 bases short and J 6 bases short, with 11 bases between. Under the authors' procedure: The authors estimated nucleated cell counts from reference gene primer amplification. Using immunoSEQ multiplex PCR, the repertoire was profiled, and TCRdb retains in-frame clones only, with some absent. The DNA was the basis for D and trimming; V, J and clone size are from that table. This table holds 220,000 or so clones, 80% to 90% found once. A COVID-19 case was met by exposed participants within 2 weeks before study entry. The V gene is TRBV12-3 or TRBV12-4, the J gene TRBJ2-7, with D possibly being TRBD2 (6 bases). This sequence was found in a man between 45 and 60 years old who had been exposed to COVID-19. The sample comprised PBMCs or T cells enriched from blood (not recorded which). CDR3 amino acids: CASSLTGVSEQYF. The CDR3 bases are TGTGCCAGCAGTTTAACGGGGGTGAGCGAGCAGTACTTC.